This T cell receptor beta chain was captured in a study of T cell responses to AZD1222 COVID-19 vaccine. The V gene's germline CDR1 is PRHDT and CDR2 FYEKMQ (reference sequence). The ends lost 6 bases at V and 3 bases at J; junction bases unmatched: 11. This CDR3 comprises 16 residues. Only in-frame clones appear in the TCRdb table, and some are missing; sequencing was by immunoSEQ multiplex PCR. The profile covers about 180,000 clones, with about 91% appearing a single time and 11% taken by the ten largest. V is TRBV13 and J is TRBJ2-3; 8 bases align to TRBD2. The source of this sequence is an adult who received the AZD1222 COVID-19 vaccine. The specimen was peripheral blood, collected 28 days after the second AZD1222 dose. The CDR3 coding sequence is TGTGCCAGCAGTCTTAAAGCGGGGGCCGGGACAGATACGCAGTATTTT. Translating gives CASSLKAGAGTDTQYF.